This T cell receptor (beta chain) was captured in a study of blood T cell repertoires in COVID-19. Study-wide context: From T cells, B-cell-depleted T cells, or PBMCs came the material, which was cDNA or gDNA.

This clone was seen only once. The authors' processing: By means of reference gene primer amplification, nucleated cell counts were estimated. Method: immunoSEQ multiplex PCR; TCRdb's copy keeps in-frame clones and lacks some. For V, J and clone size, that table is used; D and trimming come from the DNA. The top ten clones hold roughly 7% of a sample with some 240,000 clones, over 60% of them seen once. The sequence derives from a woman in her 70s with acute or convalescent COVID-19. The sample consisted of peripheral blood.

CDR3 in DNA: TGTGCCAGCAGTGCCCTTGGGGGGAGCACAGATACGCAGTATTTT. This gives the protein CASSALGGSTDTQYF. The chain has TRBV6-4 and TRBJ2-3; D is perhaps TRBD2 (6 bases). The V gene's germline CDR1 is MRHNA and CDR2 SNTAGT. Trimming removed 4 bases from V and 0 bases from J, with 11 bases in between. The CDR3 has 15 amino acids.